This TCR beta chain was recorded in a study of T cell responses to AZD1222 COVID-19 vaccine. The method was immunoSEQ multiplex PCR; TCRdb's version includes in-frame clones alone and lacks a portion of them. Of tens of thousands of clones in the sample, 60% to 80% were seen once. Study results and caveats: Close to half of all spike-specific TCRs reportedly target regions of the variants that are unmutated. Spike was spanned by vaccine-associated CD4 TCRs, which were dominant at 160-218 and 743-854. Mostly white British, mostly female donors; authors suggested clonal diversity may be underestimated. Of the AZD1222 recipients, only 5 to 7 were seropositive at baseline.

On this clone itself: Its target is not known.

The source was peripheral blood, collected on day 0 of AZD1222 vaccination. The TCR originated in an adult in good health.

The CDR3 reads CASSLGLRQETQYF. The CDR3 DNA reads TGTGCCAGCAGCTTAGGCCTTCGTCAAGAGACCCAGTACTTC. The gene calls are TRBV11-2 and TRBJ2-5; D remains unclear. The germline CDR1 and CDR2 sequences are SGHAT and FQNNGV. The V and J ends lost 1 base and 2 bases respectively, with 8 bases between them. This CDR3 is built from 14 residues.